This T cell receptor (beta chain) emerged from a study of T cell responses to AZD1222 COVID-19 vaccine. With respect to this clone: Its target is not known.

Whole-study results and caveats: Seropositivity was recorded at baseline in only 6 or 7 AZD1222 recipients.

This CDR3 is built from 15 residues. Germline assignment: CDR1 SGHTS and CDR2 YDEGEE. J lost 3 bases, V lost 3 bases, and 6 bases had no gene match. Here immunoSEQ multiplex PCR was the method, and the copy in TCRdb shows in-frame clones only, minus some. The sample lists about 88,000 clones; 90% were seen once. The sample consisted of peripheral blood, taken 28 days after the second AZD1222 dose. This chain uses TRBV5-8 with TRBJ1-3; TRBD1 aligns across 7 bases. The sequence was obtained from an adult who received the AZD1222 COVID-19 vaccine. CDR3 DNA: TGTGCCAGCAGCTCCCAGGGGGTTTTTGGAAACACCATATATTTT. Encoded protein: CASSSQGVFGNTIYF.